This entry is about one TCR beta chain. The method was immunoSEQ multiplex PCR; TCRdb's version includes in-frame clones alone and lacks a portion of them. Of tens of thousands of clones in the sample, roughly 93% were seen once. V shed 8 bases and J shed 4 bases, with 17 bases lying between them. Per the germline V gene, CDR1 is SGHTA and CDR2 is FQGNSA. This CDR3 is 14 amino acids long. This entry is derived from a study of T cell changes during pregnancy in multiple sclerosis. The sequence derives from a female donor with multiple sclerosis, enrolled in a pregnancy study. Material: peripheral blood, obtained after pregnancy. V gene TRBV7-2 combines with J gene TRBJ1-1; tentative D call: TRBD1 (5 bases). This chain's CDR3 is CASGRTIGATEAFF. CDR3 in DNA: TGTGCCAGCGGTCGGACAATAGGGGCCACTGAAGCTTTCTTT.